These 26 T cell receptor beta chains came from one sample sequenced in a study of blood T cells in healthy people across ages. Primed by a sample-barcoded 5' primer and a J-beta primer mix, a second PCR proceeded for 7 to 11 cycles. MiXCR, run by TCRdb on the 5' RACE reads, gives a single entry per CDR3 protein. The table has 540,000 or so distinct CDR3 sequences, less than 60% seen once; the top ten hold 20% to 25%. Material for sequencing was blood. The receptors here all came from a man at least 80 years old in good health.

Here the CDR3 DNA reads TGCAGTGCTTCCCGGAGCGGGAGCCGGTATGAGCAGTACTTC. The encoded protein is CSASRSGSRYEQYF. The chain uses TRBV20-1 and TRBJ2-7; 8 nucleotides line up with TRBD2. CDR3 length: 14 amino acids. CDR1 DFQATT and CDR2 SNEGSKA come from the germline V gene (reference sequence). With V trimmed by 5 bases and J by 7 bases, 13 bases remained unmatched.

The chain uses TRBV20-1 and TRBJ1-2; D is unresolved. V was trimmed by 3 bases and J by 8 bases, leaving 13 bases between them. CDR1 and CDR2 from the germline V gene are DFQATT and SNEGSKA (reference sequence). This CDR3 contains 12 residues. The CDR3 loop is CSARGRSYGYTF. CDR3 DNA: TGCAGTGCTAGGGGAAGGTCTTACGGCTACACCTTC.

This clonotype showed up just once. This chain joins TRBV5-1 and TRBJ1-1; D perhaps matches TRBD1 (6 bases). Trimming removed 0 bases at V and 4 bases at J, with 13 bases between. There are 15 residues in the CDR3. CDR1 SGHRS and CDR2 YFSETQ come from the germline V gene. CDR3 loop: CASSLGREGGTEAFF. CDR3 bases: TGCGCCAGCAGCTTGGGCCGGGAGGGGGGCACTGAAGCTTTCTTT.

The chain employs TRBV27 and TRBJ2-1; TRBD1 aligns across 9 bases. Germline trimming cut 5 bases from V and 6 bases from J; bases unmatched to any gene: 5. Germline loops: CDR1 MNHEY, CDR2 SMNVEV (reference sequence). The CDR3 covers 14 residues. Written as DNA, the CDR3 is TGTGCCAGCAGTCGGACAGGGGCCCTCAATGAGCAGTTCTTC. Translation: CASSRTGALNEQFF.

This chain connects TRBV3-1 to TRBJ2-1; 8 nucleotides agree with TRBD2. The trim removed 4 bases at V and 4 bases at J, leaving 6 bases unmatched. This CDR3 is 15 amino acids long. Germline V gene data show CDR1 as LGHDT and CDR2 as YNNKEL (reference sequence). The CDR3 DNA sequence: TGTGCCAGCAGCCTTAGCGGGGTCGGTTACAATGAGCAGTTCTTC. This gives the protein CASSLSGVGYNEQFF.

In its sample, this clonotype was seen a few times. V is TRBV10-3 and J is TRBJ2-5, with D tentatively TRBD2 (6 bases). Germline assignment: CDR1 ENHRY and CDR2 SYGVKD. The CDR3 spans 15 residues. Trimming pared 3 bases from V and 1 base from J, leaving 12 bases between. The CDR3 protein is CAISDQRATQETQYF. In DNA, the CDR3 is TGTGCCATCAGTGATCAGCGGGCAACCCAAGAGACCCAGTACTTC.

This clonotype appeared many times. The chain combines TRBV6-6 with TRBJ2-5; D might be TRBD1 (6 bases). CDR3 length equals 13 residues. Trimming removed 6 bases at V and 4 bases at J, with 12 bases between. Germline lookup yields CDR1 MNHNY and CDR2 SVGAGI (reference sequence). The CDR3 loop is CASRTGARETQYF. CDR3 in DNA: TGTGCCAGCAGGACAGGCGCGAGAGAGACCCAGTACTTC.

The rearrangement joins TRBV25-1 to TRBJ1-2, with 8 bases matching TRBD1. From germline, CDR1 is MGHDK and CDR2 SYGVNS. This CDR3 has 14 amino acids. V gave up 4 bases and J gave up 8 bases; unmatched junction bases: 9. In DNA, the CDR3 is TGTGCCAGCAGTGGAGTCGGACAGGGAGGAGGCTACACCTTC. Translated, it gives CASSGVGQGGGYTF.

This clonotype occurred many times. This sequence joins TRBV7-9 and TRBJ2-5; 7 bases fit TRBD1. The CDR3 consists of 14 residues. Germline CDR1 and CDR2: SEHNR and FQNEAQ (reference sequence). V shed 5 bases, J shed 2 bases, and the junction held 5 bases outside the gene matches. In nucleotides, the CDR3 is TGTGCCAGCAGCCAAGGGGGCGGTCAAGAGACCCAGTACTTC. It translates to CASSQGGGQETQYF.

The J gene is TRBJ1-1, the V gene TRBV7-9, with TRBD1 identical over 8 bases. V was pared by 5 bases and J by 0 bases, with 5 bases of the junction left unmatched. This CDR3 has 15 residues. Germline V gene lookup returns CDR1 SEHNR and CDR2 FQNEAQ (reference sequence). The CDR3 nucleotides read TGTGCCAGCAGCCTCTCGACAGGGGTGAACACTGAAGCTTTCTTT. Its translation: CASSLSTGVNTEAFF. Full variable domain (outside the CDR3, taken from reference TRBV7-9 and TRBJ1-1): DTGVSQNPRHKITKRGQNVTFRCDPISEHNRLYWYRQTLGQGPEFLTYFQNEAQLEKSRLLSDRFSAERPKGSFSTLEIQRTEQGDSAMYLCASSLSTGVNTEAFFGQGTRLTVV.

The rearrangement joins TRBV19 to TRBJ1-4, with D hard to call. Germline CDR1 is LNHDA and CDR2 is SQIVND (reference sequence). This CDR3 has 14 amino acids. Trimming pared 5 bases from V and 2 bases from J, leaving 9 bases between. The CDR3 region has the DNA TGTGCCAGTAGTCCCCCCGGGACTAATGAAAAACTGTTTTTT. It is translated as CASSPPGTNEKLFF.

This clonotype was recorded a few times. The CDR3 nucleotides are TGTGCCAGCAGTGAGGCAGGACCCTCTGGGGCCAACGTCCTGACTTTC. Amino acid sequence: CASSEAGPSGANVLTF. The genes are TRBV2 and TRBJ2-6, with no clear D. The CDR3 loop spans 16 amino acids. V was clipped by 3 bases and J by 0 bases, with 9 bases between them. The V gene's germline CDR1 is SNHLY and CDR2 FYNNEI.

As to this clonotype: A much bigger clone sits one base away, suggesting this may be a read error. The chain carries TRBV29-1 and TRBJ2-7, with 8 bases matching TRBD2. The CDR3 spans 13 residues. The V and J ends lost 7 bases and 1 base, in that order; junction bases with no gene match: 6. CDR1 is SQVTM, CDR2 ANQGSEA, per germline. CDR3 bases: TGCAGCGCTAGTACTAGCGGATCCTACGAGCAGTACTTC. It encodes CSASTSGSYEQYF.

J is TRBJ1-1 and V is TRBV5-6, with no clear D. V was cut by 2 bases and J by 8 bases, with 16 bases left in between. Per germline, CDR1 SGHDT and CDR2 YYEEEE. The CDR3 has 14 amino acids. The CDR3 region is CASSLSVSPSEAFF. CDR3 sequence (DNA): TGTGCCAGCAGCTTAAGCGTTTCGCCGTCGGAAGCTTTCTTT.

This sequence joins TRBV29-1 and TRBJ1-2; 11 nucleotides align to TRBD1. The trim removed 8 bases at V and 6 bases at J, leaving 11 bases unmatched. This CDR3 spans 14 amino acids. Germline-derived CDR1 and CDR2 are SQVTM and ANQGSEA. The CDR3 protein is CSTRTGGFSDGYTF. CDR3 DNA sequence: TGCAGCACCCGGACAGGGGGCTTTTCGGATGGCTACACCTTC.

This clonotype was detected many times. V gene TRBV6-6 combines with J gene TRBJ2-7; no firm D call. V shed 5 bases and J shed 1 base, with 6 bases lying between them. Per the germline V gene, CDR1 is MNHNY and CDR2 is SVGAGI (reference sequence). CDR3 size: 12 residues. CDR3 in amino acids: CASSQNSYEQYF. For the CDR3, the DNA is TGTGCCAGCAGTCAAAATTCCTACGAGCAGTACTTC.

This clonotype was detected a few times. The gene calls are TRBV29-1 and TRBJ2-3; perhaps TRBD2 as D (6 bases). Trimming removed 5 bases from V and 2 bases from J, with 17 bases in between. The CDR3 totals 15 residues. CDR1 and CDR2 from the germline V gene are SQVTM and ANQGSEA. For the CDR3, the DNA is TGCAGCGTTCGCGGTCGGCGGGGCGACACAGATACGCAGTATTTT. It encodes CSVRGRRGDTDTQYF.

At least ten counts were recorded for this clonotype. The chain is built from TRBV6-6 and TRBJ2-7, with 7 bases matching TRBD1. The CDR3 loop spans 15 amino acids. J gave up 4 bases and V 4 bases, and 10 bases lay outside the gene matches. CDR1 and CDR2 (germline): MNHNY, SVGAGI (reference sequence). The CDR3, as DNA: TGTGCCAGCAGTTCCAACGACAGGGCCCGGTACGAGCAGTACTTC. Translating it yields CASSSNDRARYEQYF.

The chain employs TRBV6-5 and TRBJ2-5, with D perhaps matching TRBD2 (6 bases). Germline CDR1 reads MNHEY; CDR2 reads SVGAGI. Trimming pared 8 bases from V and 4 bases from J, leaving 20 bases between. This CDR3 has 15 residues. CDR3 region: CASGMAGNGGETQYF. DNA for the CDR3: TGTGCCAGCGGAATGGCGGGGAACGGCGGAGAGACCCAGTACTTC.

This chain uses TRBV5-1 with TRBJ2-4; 7 positions match TRBD1. With V trimmed by 5 bases and J by 8 bases, 13 bases remained unmatched. The CDR3 is 15 residues long. Germline V gene sequence: CDR1 SGHRS, CDR2 YFSETQ. The DNA of the CDR3 is TGCGCCAGCAGTTATAGACAGGGTGAAGGGGACATTCAGTACTTC. Its protein is CASSYRQGEGDIQYF.

V usage is TRBV7-2 and J usage is TRBJ2-3; 8 bases are shared with TRBD2. The length of the CDR3 is 15 residues. Losses at the gene ends were 6 bases for V and 4 bases for J; bases not matched to a gene: 9. Looked up from germline, CDR1 is SGHTA and CDR2 is FQGNSA. The CDR3 DNA reads as TGTGCCAGCAGACTTAGGACTAGCCCCCCAGATACGCAGTATTTT. Amino acids: CASRLRTSPPDTQYF. The variable domain in full, completed from reference TRBV7-2 and TRBJ2-3, reads GAGVSQSPSNKVTEKGKDVELRCDPISGHTALYWYRQSLGQGLEFLIYFQGNSAPDKSGLPSDRFSAERTGGSVSTLTIQRTQQEDSAVYLCASRLRTSPPDTQYFGPGTRLTVL.

The chain combines TRBV7-2 with TRBJ1-4; a weak D match, TRBD1 (5 bases). The CDR3 sequence is 16 residues long. Germline CDR1 reads SGHTA; CDR2 reads FQGNSA. The ends were cut back, 5 bases at V and 4 bases at J, with 17 bases in the middle. The CDR3 DNA reads as TGTGCCAGCAGCCAAGCCGGGGCAGGGAATAATGAAAAACTGTTTTTT. It specifies CASSQAGAGNNEKLFF.

The chain employs TRBV20-1 and TRBJ2-4, with D maybe TRBD2 (6 bases). The DNA end lines up better with TRBJ2-7; the J call may be wrong. Germline CDR1 DFQATT, CDR2 SNEGSKA (reference sequence). This CDR3 has 13 residues. The CDR3 reads CSAPAGLTYEQYF. CDR3 nucleotide sequence: TGCAGTGCTCCTGCGGGACTCACCTACGAGCAGTACTTC.

This chain uses TRBV3-1 with TRBJ2-6; D gene uncertain. The germline CDR1 and CDR2 sequences are LGHDT and YNNKEL (reference sequence). V was shortened by 2 bases and J by 1 base, with 6 bases between the two germline ends. The CDR3 covers 15 residues. CDR3 region: CASSQQLSGANVLTF. The CDR3, as DNA: TGTGCCAGCAGCCAACAGCTTTCTGGGGCCAACGTCCTGACTTTC.

This chain uses TRBV7-2 with TRBJ2-2; D gene ambiguous. Trimming cost V 4 bases and J 4 bases, with 13 bases left between them. This CDR3 comprises 15 residues. Germline V gene data show CDR1 as SGHTA and CDR2 as FQGNSA. CDR3 nucleotides: TGTGCCAGCAGCTCCCAATGGGTGTCCACCGGGGAGCTGTTTTTT. This encodes CASSSQWVSTGELFF.

This clonotype has only a few counts. The genes are TRBV10-3 and TRBJ2-5, with 7 bases lining up with TRBD2. Germline V gene sequence: CDR1 ENHRY, CDR2 SYGVKD. This CDR3 spans 15 amino acids. Losses at the gene ends were 3 bases for V and 3 bases for J; bases not matched to a gene: 7. CDR3 DNA sequence: TGTGCCATCAGTGAACGGGGGACTACCAAAGAGACCCAGTACTTC. Translated, it gives CAISERGTTKETQYF.